These 20 T cell receptor beta chains originate from one sample sequenced in a study of PD-1 blockade in classical Hodgkin lymphoma. Brentuximab vedotin exposure varied, and every patient relapsed after autologous stem cell transplantation. TCRdb keeps only in-frame clones here, not all; method: immunoSEQ multiplex PCR. The sample yields over 12,000 clones, less than 80% seen once. The sample consisted of peripheral blood mononuclear cells (PBMCs), taken at baseline. The receptors shown here come from a human donor with classical Hodgkin lymphoma.

The rearrangement links TRBV5-1 to TRBJ2-7; 9 nucleotides line up with TRBD2. The CDR3 length is 12 residues. V lost 4 bases to trimming and J lost 6 bases; unmatched junction nucleotides: 2. CDR1 is SGHRS, CDR2 YFSETQ, per germline. The CDR3 DNA sequence: TGCGCCAGCAGCCTAGCGGGACTCGAGCAGTACTTC. It encodes CASSLAGLEQYF.

The V and J genes are TRBV7-6 and TRBJ2-1, with D unclear. CDR3 size: 11 residues. In germline, CDR1 is SGHVS, CDR2 FNYEAQ. V was shortened by 8 bases and J by 9 bases, with 11 bases between the two germline ends. CDR3 sequence: CASEDQREQFF. For the CDR3, the DNA is TGTGCCAGCGAGGACCAACGTGAGCAGTTCTTC.

The rearrangement joins TRBV2 to TRBJ2-5, with D unresolved. The CDR3 is 12 amino acids. Germline V CDR1 and CDR2: SNHLY, FYNNEI. Trimming stripped 7 bases from V and 2 bases from J, with 8 bases between. The CDR3 spells CASKVRQETQYF. CDR3 bases: TGTGCCAGCAAAGTTCGGCAAGAGACCCAGTACTTC.

The sample holds a few counts of this clone. In the same sample, other DNA sequences code for this CDR3. The CDR3 spells CASSLLSGGPSYEQYF. CDR3 in DNA: TGTGCCAGCAGCTTACTTTCGGGGGGCCCCTCCTACGAGCAGTACTTC. The gene calls are TRBV11-2 and TRBJ2-7, with a possible D match to TRBD2 (7 bases). This CDR3 spans 16 amino acids. Trimming removed 2 bases at V and 0 bases at J, with 14 bases between. Germline V lookup: CDR1 SGHAT, CDR2 FQNNGV.

V and J are TRBV6-4 and TRBJ2-3; a possible D gene is TRBD1 (5 bases). Trimming took off 2 bases at V and 2 bases at J, with 11 bases between the two ends. The CDR3 has 15 residues. CDR1 is MRHNA, CDR2 SNTAGT, per germline. This chain's CDR3 is CASSDQGPPTDTQYF. In DNA, the CDR3 is TGTGCCAGCAGTGACCAGGGCCCCCCCACAGATACGCAGTATTTT.

The rearrangement joins TRBV6-5 to TRBJ2-7; D gene ambiguous. From germline, CDR1 is MNHEY and CDR2 SVGAGI. V lost 2 bases to trimming and J lost 2 bases, with 10 bases between them. The CDR3 length is 14 residues. The CDR3 nucleotides are TGTGCCAGCAGTTACAACAGTAACCCCTACGAGCAGTACTTC. Translation gives CASSYNSNPYEQYF.

This clone appeared a single time. The junction and the germline gene differ at one end; a read error may be behind it. J is TRBJ2-7 and V is TRBV5-1, with unresolved D. Per germline, CDR1 SGHRS and CDR2 YFSETQ. This CDR3 contains 16 residues. This CDR3 is CASSLGGNSISNEQYF. CDR3 DNA: TGCGCCAGCAGCTTGGGCGGCAATAGCATCTCCAACGAGCAGTACTTC.

Written as DNA, the CDR3 is TGTGCCAGCACCCGGACGGGGTCGAACACTGAAGCTTTCTTT. Translated, it gives CASTRTGSNTEAFF. V usage is TRBV11-1 and J usage is TRBJ1-1; D unclear. This CDR3 region has 14 residues. The germline V and J ends were trimmed by 7 bases and 1 base, with 13 bases remaining between them. Germline lookup yields CDR1 SGHAT and CDR2 FQDESV (reference sequence). Complete variable domain (other parts from reference TRBV11-1 and TRBJ1-1): EAEVAQSPRYKITEKSQAVAFWCDPISGHATLYWYRQILGQGPELLVQFQDESVVDDSQLPKDRFSAERLKGVDSTLKIQPAELGDSAMYLCASTRTGSNTEAFFGQGTRLTVV.

In this sample, this clone turned up a few times. CDR3 bases: TGTGCCATCAGTGAGGGACAAACCTACGAGCAGTACTTC. Its translation: CAISEGQTYEQYF. The rearrangement uses TRBV10-3 and TRBJ2-7, with D perhaps matching TRBD1 (5 bases). Germline V gene data show CDR1 as ENHRY and CDR2 as SYGVKD. This CDR3 has 13 residues. The germline V and J ends were trimmed by 2 bases and 2 bases, with 7 bases remaining between them.

This rearrangement joins TRBV7-9 to TRBJ2-1; D remains ambiguous. Germline V gene data show CDR1 as SEHNR and CDR2 as FQNEAQ (reference sequence). Trimming took off 1 base at V and 9 bases at J, with 16 bases between the two ends. The length of the CDR3 is 15 residues. The CDR3 spells CASSLDWPAKGEQFF. The CDR3, as DNA: TGTGCCAGCAGCTTAGACTGGCCAGCGAAAGGTGAGCAGTTCTTC.

This chain uses TRBV19 with TRBJ1-2; 8 positions match TRBD1. CDR3 size: 13 residues. The V segment lost 4 bases and the J segment 5 bases; nucleotides outside the gene matches: 3. In germline, CDR1 is LNHDA, CDR2 SQIVND (reference sequence). The CDR3 DNA is TGTGCCAGTAGTACCGGGACAGGATATGGCTACACCTTC. It yields the protein CASSTGTGYGYTF.

This clone was counted between two and nine times. The CDR3 DNA reads as TGTGCCAGCAGCCAAGATGTGGCGCCGCAGGGGGATACGCAGTATTTT. It specifies CASSQDVAPQGDTQYF. The J gene is TRBJ2-3, the V gene TRBV14, with D perhaps matching TRBD1 (6 bases). Germline V gene sequence: CDR1 SGHDN, CDR2 FVKESK. V lost 0 bases to trimming and J lost 6 bases, with 16 bases between them. The CDR3 spans 16 residues.

This clone was seen a handful of times. CDR3 region: CASKVDANTEAFF. CDR3 nucleotide sequence: TGTGCCAGCAAAGTCGACGCGAACACTGAAGCTTTCTTT. V and J are TRBV6-5 and TRBJ1-1; no clear D. This CDR3 has 13 amino acids. In germline, CDR1 is MNHEY, CDR2 SVGAGI. Trimming took off 7 bases at V and 1 base at J, with 10 bases between the two ends.

The chain couples TRBV27 to TRBJ1-4; no reliable D call. The CDR3 is 14 amino acids. The germline V gene encodes CDR1 MNHEY and CDR2 SMNVEV (reference sequence). The ends were cut back, 5 bases at V and 5 bases at J, with 12 bases in the middle. The CDR3 reads CASSEVGRNEKLFF. CDR3 sequence (DNA): TGTGCCAGCAGTGAAGTGGGAAGAAATGAAAAACTGTTTTTT.

The V call is TRBV7-9, the J call TRBJ2-2; 12 positions agree with TRBD2. V gave up 2 bases and J gave up 4 bases; unmatched junction bases: 11. Germline V lookup: CDR1 SEHNR, CDR2 FQNEAQ (reference sequence). CDR3 size: 19 residues. The CDR3 DNA sequence: TGTGCCAGCAGCTTAAGCCGACTAGCGGGAGCTTATGGCACCGGGGAGCTGTTTTTT. This encodes CASSLSRLAGAYGTGELFF.

The chain combines TRBV7-8 with TRBJ1-1; the D gene is possibly TRBD1 (5 bases). Deletions cut 6 bases from V and 1 base from J, with 15 bases between. CDR3 length: 15 residues. In germline, CDR1 is SGHVS, CDR2 FQNEAQ. The CDR3 nucleotides read TGTGCCAGCAGTTTTATGGGGCAGCCGAACACTGAAGCTTTCTTT. Its protein is CASSFMGQPNTEAFF.

This chain connects TRBV2 to TRBJ1-1; a possible D gene is TRBD1 (6 bases). Germline assignment: CDR1 SNHLY and CDR2 FYNNEI. This CDR3 comprises 16 residues. The germline V and J ends were trimmed by 3 bases and 4 bases, with 18 bases remaining between them. CDR3 protein: CASSDRGSYFGTEAFF. The CDR3 DNA follows: TGTGCCAGCAGTGACAGGGGCTCCTACTTTGGCACTGAAGCTTTCTTT.

This clone was seen just once. V and J are TRBV19 and TRBJ1-2, with D unclear. The CDR3 consists of 13 residues. Per germline, CDR1 LNHDA and CDR2 SQIVND (reference sequence). Trimming took 3 bases from V and 0 from J, leaving 5 bases between them. The CDR3 here is CASSIGTNYGYTF. The CDR3 DNA reads TGTGCCAGTAGTATTGGCACTAACTATGGCTACACCTTC.

This clone has a handful of counts. The chain carries TRBV5-6 and TRBJ1-4; 9 bases are shared with TRBD1. Germline-derived CDR1 and CDR2 are SGHDT and YYEEEE. Losses at the gene ends were 5 bases for V and 6 bases for J; bases not matched to a gene: 5. There are 14 residues in the CDR3. As DNA, the CDR3 is TGTGCCAGCAGTAGCGGGACAGGGTATGAAAAACTGTTTTTT. This sequence encodes CASSSGTGYEKLFF.

This clone was recorded only once. A junction boundary mismatches the germline segment, possibly from a read error. The CDR3 DNA sequence: TGTACCAGCAGCCAAGATAGCGGGGCCACTGATACGCAGTATTTT. This translates into CTSSQDSGATDTQYF. The chain recombines TRBV14 with TRBJ2-3; TRBD2 agrees at 8 bases. The germline CDR1 and CDR2 sequences are SGHDN and FVKESK. This CDR3 is 15 amino acids long.